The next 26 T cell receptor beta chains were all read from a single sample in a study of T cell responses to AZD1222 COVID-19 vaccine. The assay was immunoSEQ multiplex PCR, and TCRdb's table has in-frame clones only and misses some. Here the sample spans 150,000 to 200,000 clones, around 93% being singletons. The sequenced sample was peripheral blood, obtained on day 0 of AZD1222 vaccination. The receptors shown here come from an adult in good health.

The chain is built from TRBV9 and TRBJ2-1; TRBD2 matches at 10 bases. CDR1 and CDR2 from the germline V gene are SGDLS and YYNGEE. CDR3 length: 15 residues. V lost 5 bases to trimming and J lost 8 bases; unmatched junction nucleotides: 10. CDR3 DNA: TGTGCCAGCAGGTTACCGGGACTAGCGTCGGATGAGCAGTTCTTC. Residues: CASRLPGLASDEQFF.

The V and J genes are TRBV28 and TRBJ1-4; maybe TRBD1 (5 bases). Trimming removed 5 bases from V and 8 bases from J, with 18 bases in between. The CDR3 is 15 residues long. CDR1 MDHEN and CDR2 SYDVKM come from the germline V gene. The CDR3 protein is CASSRGGTLGEKLFF. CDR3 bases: TGTGCCAGCAGTCGGGGGGGGACTTTGGGAGAAAAACTGTTTTTT.

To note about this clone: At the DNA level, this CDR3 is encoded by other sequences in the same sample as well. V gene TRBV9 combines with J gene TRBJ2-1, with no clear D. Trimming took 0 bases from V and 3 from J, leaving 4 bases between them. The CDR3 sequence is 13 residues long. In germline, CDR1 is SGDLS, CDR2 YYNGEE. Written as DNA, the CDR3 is TGTGCCAGCAGCGTAGACCACTACAATGAGCAGTTCTTC. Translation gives CASSVDHYNEQFF.

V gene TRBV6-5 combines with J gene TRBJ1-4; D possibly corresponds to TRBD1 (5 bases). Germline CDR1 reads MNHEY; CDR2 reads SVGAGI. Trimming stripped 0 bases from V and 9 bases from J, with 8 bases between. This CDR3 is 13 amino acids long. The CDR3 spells CASSYSSGQKLFF. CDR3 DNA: TGTGCCAGCAGTTACTCATCAGGGCAAAAACTGTTTTTT.

CDR3 nucleotides: TGTGCCAGCAGCTTAACAGTGGCTAGCGGGAGGACAAAGCAGTACTTC. Encoded protein: CASSLTVASGRTKQYF. This chain links TRBV7-3 with TRBJ2-7; TRBD2 agrees at 11 bases. The CDR3 covers 16 residues. CDR1 and CDR2 from the germline V gene are SGHTA and FQGTGA. V dropped 0 bases and J dropped 8; count of bases not matched to a gene: 9.

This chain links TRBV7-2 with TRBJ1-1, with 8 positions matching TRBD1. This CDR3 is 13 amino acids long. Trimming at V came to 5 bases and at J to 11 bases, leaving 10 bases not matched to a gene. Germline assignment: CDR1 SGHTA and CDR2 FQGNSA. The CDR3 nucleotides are TGTGCCAGCAGCCTGGGACAGGCCGTCGGGGCTTTCTTT. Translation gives CASSLGQAVGAFF.

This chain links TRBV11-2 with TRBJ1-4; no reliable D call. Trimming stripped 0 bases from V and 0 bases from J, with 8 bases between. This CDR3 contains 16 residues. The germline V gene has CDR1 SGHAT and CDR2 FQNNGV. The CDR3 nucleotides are TGTGCCAGCAGCTTAGATCGGGGAACAACTAATGAAAAACTGTTTTTT. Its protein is CASSLDRGTTNEKLFF.

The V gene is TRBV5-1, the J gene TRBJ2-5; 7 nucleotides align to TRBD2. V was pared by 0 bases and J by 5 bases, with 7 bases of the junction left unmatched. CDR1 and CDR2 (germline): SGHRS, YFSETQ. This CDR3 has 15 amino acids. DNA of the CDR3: TGCGCCAGCAGCTTGGGATCGGGGGGAGTTGAGACCCAGTACTTC. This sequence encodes CASSLGSGGVETQYF.

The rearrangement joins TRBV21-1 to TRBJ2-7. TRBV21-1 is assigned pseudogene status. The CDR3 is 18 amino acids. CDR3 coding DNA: TGTGCCAGCAGCAAAGCGTTATGGGGGAGCGAATGCTTCTACGAGCAGTACTTC. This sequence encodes CASSKALWGSECFYEQYF.

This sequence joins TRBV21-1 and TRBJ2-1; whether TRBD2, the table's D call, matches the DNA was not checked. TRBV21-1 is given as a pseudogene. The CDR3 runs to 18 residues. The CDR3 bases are TGTGCCAGCAGCAAAGGAACGCATCTAGCGGGACAATACAATGAGCAGTTCTTC. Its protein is CASSKGTHLAGQYNEQFF.

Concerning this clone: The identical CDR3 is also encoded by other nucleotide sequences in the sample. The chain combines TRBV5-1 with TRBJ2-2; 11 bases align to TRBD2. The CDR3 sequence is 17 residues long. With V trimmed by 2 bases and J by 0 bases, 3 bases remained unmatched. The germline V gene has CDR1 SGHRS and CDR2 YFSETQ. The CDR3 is CASSLGTSGSNTGELFF. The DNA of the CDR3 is TGCGCCAGCAGCTTAGGGACTAGCGGTTCGAACACCGGGGAGCTGTTTTTT. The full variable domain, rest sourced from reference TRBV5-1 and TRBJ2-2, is KAGVTQTPRYLIKTRGQQVTLSCSPISGHRSVSWYQQTPGQGLQFLFEYFSETQRNKGNFPGRFSGRQFSNSRSEMNVSTLELGDSALYLCASSLGTSGSNTGELFFGEGSRLTVL.

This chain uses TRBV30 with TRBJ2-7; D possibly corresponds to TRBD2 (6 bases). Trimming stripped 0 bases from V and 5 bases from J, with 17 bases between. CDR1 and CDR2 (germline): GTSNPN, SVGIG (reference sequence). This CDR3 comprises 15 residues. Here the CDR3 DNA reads TGTGCCTGGAGTGTATCCGTGGGAGGCTCTCACGAGCAGTACTTC. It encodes CAWSVSVGGSHEQYF.

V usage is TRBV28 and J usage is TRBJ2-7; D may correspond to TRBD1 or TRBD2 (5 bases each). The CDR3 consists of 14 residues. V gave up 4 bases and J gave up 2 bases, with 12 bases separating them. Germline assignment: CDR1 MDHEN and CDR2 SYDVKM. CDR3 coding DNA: TGTGCCAGCAGTTCCCTCCGAGGGGCCTACGAGCAGTACTTC. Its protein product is CASSSLRGAYEQYF.

The CDR3 region is CASSLGTGVRAFF. CDR3 sequence (DNA): TGTGCCAGCAGTTTGGGGACAGGGGTGAGAGCTTTCTTT. The chain joins TRBV27 to TRBJ1-1, with TRBD1 identical over 10 bases. J was trimmed by 10 bases and V by 3 bases; bases with no gene match: 5. The germline gives CDR1 MNHEY, CDR2 SMNVEV (reference sequence). The CDR3 sequence is 13 residues long.

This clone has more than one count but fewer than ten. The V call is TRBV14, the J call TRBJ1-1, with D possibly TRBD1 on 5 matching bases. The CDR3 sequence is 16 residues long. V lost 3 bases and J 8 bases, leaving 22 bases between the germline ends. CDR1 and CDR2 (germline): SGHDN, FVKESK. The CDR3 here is CASSHRMVQVAEEAFF. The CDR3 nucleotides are TGTGCCAGCAGCCACCGCATGGTACAGGTGGCGGAGGAAGCTTTCTTT.

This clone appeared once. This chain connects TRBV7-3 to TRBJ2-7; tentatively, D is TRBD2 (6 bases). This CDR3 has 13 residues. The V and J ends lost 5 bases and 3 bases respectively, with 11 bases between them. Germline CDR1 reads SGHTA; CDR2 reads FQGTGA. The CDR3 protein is CASSRRAGYEQYF. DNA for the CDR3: TGTGCCAGCAGCAGGAGGGCAGGCTACGAGCAGTACTTC.

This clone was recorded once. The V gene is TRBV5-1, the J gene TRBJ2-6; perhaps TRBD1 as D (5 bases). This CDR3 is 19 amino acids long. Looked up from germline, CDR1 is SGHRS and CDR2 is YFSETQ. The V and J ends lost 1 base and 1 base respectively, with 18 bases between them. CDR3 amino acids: CASSLNPPRASSGANVLTF. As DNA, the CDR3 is TGCGCCAGCAGCTTGAACCCTCCCAGGGCATCTTCTGGGGCCAACGTCCTGACTTTC.

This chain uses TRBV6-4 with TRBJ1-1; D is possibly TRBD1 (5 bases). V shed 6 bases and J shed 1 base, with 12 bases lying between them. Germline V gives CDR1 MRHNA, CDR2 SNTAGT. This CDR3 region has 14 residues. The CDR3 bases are TGTGCCAGCAGGGATTCTGACAGGAACACTGAAGCTTTCTTT. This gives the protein CASRDSDRNTEAFF.

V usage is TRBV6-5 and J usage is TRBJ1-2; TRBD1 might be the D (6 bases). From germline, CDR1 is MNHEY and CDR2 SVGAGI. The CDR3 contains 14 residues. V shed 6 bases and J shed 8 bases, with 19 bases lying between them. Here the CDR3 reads CASRPRTEVDGYTF. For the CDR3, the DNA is TGTGCCAGCAGACCCCGGACAGAGGTAGACGGCTACACCTTC.

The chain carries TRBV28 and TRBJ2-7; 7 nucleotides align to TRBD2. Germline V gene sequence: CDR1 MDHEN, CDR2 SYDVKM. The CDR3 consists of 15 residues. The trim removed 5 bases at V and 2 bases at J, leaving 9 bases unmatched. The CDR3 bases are TGTGCCAGCAGTCCAAAGCGGGACTCCGCCTACGAGCAGTACTTC. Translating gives CASSPKRDSAYEQYF.

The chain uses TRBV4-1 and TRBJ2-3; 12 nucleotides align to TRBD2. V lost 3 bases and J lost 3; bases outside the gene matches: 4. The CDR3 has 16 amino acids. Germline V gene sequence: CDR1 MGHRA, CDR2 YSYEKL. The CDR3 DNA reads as TGCGCCAGCAGCCAGCGACTAGCGGGAGTAACAGATACGCAGTATTTT. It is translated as CASSQRLAGVTDTQYF.

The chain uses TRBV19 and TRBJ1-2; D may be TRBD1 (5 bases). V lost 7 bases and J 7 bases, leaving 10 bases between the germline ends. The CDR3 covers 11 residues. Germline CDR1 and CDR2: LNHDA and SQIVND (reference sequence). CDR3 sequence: CASMQGGGYTF. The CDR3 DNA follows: TGTGCCAGTATGCAGGGCGGTGGCTACACCTTC.

DNA for the CDR3: TGTGCCACCAGTGACCGAGACGCAGGCCAAGAGACCCAGTACTTC. Amino acid sequence: CATSDRDAGQETQYF. V usage is TRBV24-1 and J usage is TRBJ2-5; D is ambiguous. Trimming took 4 bases from V and 1 from J, leaving 12 bases between them. Germline V CDR1 and CDR2: KGHDR, SFDVKD. This CDR3 has 15 residues.

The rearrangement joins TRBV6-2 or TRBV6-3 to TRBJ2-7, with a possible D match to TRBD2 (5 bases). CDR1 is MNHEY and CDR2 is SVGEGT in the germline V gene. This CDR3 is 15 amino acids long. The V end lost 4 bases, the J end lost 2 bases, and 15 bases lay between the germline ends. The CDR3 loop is CASSSEGTATYEQYF. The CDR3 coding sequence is TGTGCCAGCAGTTCTGAGGGAACCGCCACCTACGAGCAGTACTTC.

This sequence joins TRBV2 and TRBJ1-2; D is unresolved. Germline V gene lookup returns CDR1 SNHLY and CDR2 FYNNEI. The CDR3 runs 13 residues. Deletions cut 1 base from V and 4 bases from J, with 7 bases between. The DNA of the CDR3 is TGTGCCAGCAGTGAAGGGCAGTTCTATGGCTACACCTTC. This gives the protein CASSEGQFYGYTF. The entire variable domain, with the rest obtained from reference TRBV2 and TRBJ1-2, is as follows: EPEVTQTPSHQVTQMGQEVILRCVPISNHLYFYWYRQILGQKVEFLVSFYNNEISEKSEIFDDQFSVERPDGSNFTLKIRSTKLEDSAMYFCASSEGQFYGYTFGSGTRLTVV.

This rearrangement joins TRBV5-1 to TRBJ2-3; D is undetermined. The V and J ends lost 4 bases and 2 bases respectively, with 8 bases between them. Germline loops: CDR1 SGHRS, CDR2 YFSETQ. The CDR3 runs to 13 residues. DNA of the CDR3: TGCGCCAGCAGCCAAGGCTACACAGATACGCAGTATTTT. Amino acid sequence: CASSQGYTDTQYF.